Listed below are T cell receptor beta chains from one sample, sequenced in a study of T cell changes during pregnancy in multiple sclerosis. The data were produced by immunoSEQ multiplex PCR, yet TCRdb's version contains in-frame clones alone and is incomplete. The sample gives 35,000 to 55,000 clones, about nine tenths of which show up once; about 4.7% is in the top ten. The sequences come from peripheral blood, collected in the second trimester of pregnancy. Receptor source: a female donor in good health, enrolled as a control in a pregnancy study. The CDR3 runs from the conserved cysteine through the conserved F or W. D genes are given only for firm matches. Clone size is shown for a subset of rows, as once, few, many or a class of expanded clone.

clone_size	d_call	j_call	v_call	cdr3_nt	cdr3_aa
few	-	TRBJ1-2	TRBV5-6	TGTGCCAGCAGCTTGGTTTCCGGAGCCGGCTACACCTTC	CASSLVSGAGYTF
-	-	TRBJ1-2	TRBV27	TGTGCCAGCAGTTTAGGGGGGGCTGCAGACTATGGCTACACCTTC	CASSLGGAADYGYTF
-	TRBD2	TRBJ2-7	TRBV10-2	TGCGCCAGCAGTGATCTTGGGGGACTGGGCAGCGGGAGGCCTCTCCGCCACGAGCAGTACTTC	CASSDLGGLGSGRPLRHEQYF
-	TRBD2	TRBJ2-7	TRBV10-3	TGTGCCATCAGTGAGGGAGGCGGGGGTTACGAGCAGTACTTC	CAISEGGGGYEQYF
once	-	TRBJ1-1	TRBV5-5	TGTGCCAGCAGCCCCCCGAGGAACACTGAAGCTTTCTTT	CASSPPRNTEAFF
-	-	TRBJ2-3	TRBV18	TGTGCCAGCTCACCGGGGTCAGACAGGGACTCCGCGCAGTATTTT	CASSPGSDRDSAQYF
once	TRBD2	TRBJ2-7	TRBV9	TGTGCCAGCAGCGTAGCTAGCGGTGGCTACGAGCAGTACTTC	CASSVASGGYEQYF
-	TRBD1	TRBJ2-2	TRBV19	TGTGCCAGTAGTATCCAACAGGGGGACACCGGGGAGCTGTTTTTT	CASSIQQGDTGELFF
-	-	TRBJ2-7	TRBV5-1	TGCGCCAGCAGCTTGGGCAACAGAGACGAGCAGTACTTC	CASSLGNRDEQYF
-	-	TRBJ1-2	TRBV5-8	TGTGCCAGCAGCTTGTGGGCCGCTAACTATGGCTACACCTTC	CASSLWAANYGYTF
-	-	TRBJ1-2	TRBV11-2	TGTGCCAGCAGCTTCCACAGACAATTCTATGGCTACACCTTC	CASSFHRQFYGYTF
-	-	TRBJ1-2	TRBV9	TGTGCCAGCAGCGTAGCTCCCGGGATTCTCCTCTATGGCTACACCTTC	CASSVAPGILLYGYTF
-	-	TRBJ1-5	TRBV20-1	TGCAGTGCTAGAGCGAATCAGCCCCAGCATTTT	CSARANQPQHF
-	TRBD1	TRBJ2-7	TRBV5-6	TGTGCCAGCACCACGGGACAGGGGGCCATCGAGCAGTACTTC	CASTTGQGAIEQYF
-	TRBD1	TRBJ1-1	TRBV11-3	TGTGCCAGCAGCGCTGGACAGGGGGAGAACACTGAAGCTTTCTTT	CASSAGQGENTEAFF
-	TRBD2	TRBJ2-5	TRBV30	TGTGCCTGGAGTGTACTGCGAGCGGGGACCCAAGAGACCCAGTACTTC	CAWSVLRAGTQETQYF
few	TRBD2	TRBJ2-1	TRBV18	TGTGCCAGCTCACCATTTACGCGGGGGGGCAATGAGCAGTTCTTC	CASSPFTRGGNEQFF
-	TRBD1	TRBJ1-1	TRBV27	TGTGCCAGCAGTCCCGGGGACAGGGTGAACACTGAAGCTTTCTTT	CASSPGDRVNTEAFF
-	-	TRBJ1-1	TRBV14	TGTGCCAGCAGCCGCCCCTCAACGGACATGAACACTGAAGCTTTCTTT	CASSRPSTDMNTEAFF
-	-	TRBJ2-7	TRBV4-1	TGCGCCAGCAGCCAAGCATGGGGGGGCCGGCTAGGGGGGTCCTACGAGCAGTACTTC	CASSQAWGGRLGGSYEQYF
-	TRBD2	TRBJ2-1	TRBV7-2	TGTGCCAGCAGCTTAGAGGTGGGGGGGAACTACAATGAGCAGTTCTTC	CASSLEVGGNYNEQFF
once	-	TRBJ2-1	TRBV11-3	TGTGCCAGCAGCCCGACAGAGAATGAGCAGTTCTTC	CASSPTENEQFF
-	-	TRBJ1-5	TRBV19	TGTGCCAGTACGGCAGGGATTACAAGCAATCAGCCCCAGCATTTT	CASTAGITSNQPQHF
-	-	TRBJ2-7	TRBV7-8	TGTGCCAGCAGCTTAGCGCGGGTACAGACCTACGAGCAGTACTTC	CASSLARVQTYEQYF
-	-	TRBJ2-5	TRBV7-9	TGTGCCAGCAGCTTAGCGGGGGGGACACAAGAGACCCAGTACTTC	CASSLAGGTQETQYF
-	TRBD1	TRBJ1-1	TRBV6-6	TGTGCCAGCAGTGACAGACAGGGGGTGTACACTGAAGCTTTCTTT	CASSDRQGVYTEAFF
-	TRBD2	TRBJ2-7	TRBV5-4	TGTGCCAGCAGCTTGGCTAGCGGGATGTATAACGAGCAGTACTTC	CASSLASGMYNEQYF
-	-	TRBJ1-1	TRBV18	TGTGCCAGCTCATCCCAAGCCTCGAGCGCTGAAGCTTTCTTT	CASSSQASSAEAFF
-	TRBD2	TRBJ2-1	TRBV5-1	TGCGCCAGCAGCTTGGAGGCTAGCGGGAGCTCCTACAATGAGCAGTTCTTC	CASSLEASGSSYNEQFF